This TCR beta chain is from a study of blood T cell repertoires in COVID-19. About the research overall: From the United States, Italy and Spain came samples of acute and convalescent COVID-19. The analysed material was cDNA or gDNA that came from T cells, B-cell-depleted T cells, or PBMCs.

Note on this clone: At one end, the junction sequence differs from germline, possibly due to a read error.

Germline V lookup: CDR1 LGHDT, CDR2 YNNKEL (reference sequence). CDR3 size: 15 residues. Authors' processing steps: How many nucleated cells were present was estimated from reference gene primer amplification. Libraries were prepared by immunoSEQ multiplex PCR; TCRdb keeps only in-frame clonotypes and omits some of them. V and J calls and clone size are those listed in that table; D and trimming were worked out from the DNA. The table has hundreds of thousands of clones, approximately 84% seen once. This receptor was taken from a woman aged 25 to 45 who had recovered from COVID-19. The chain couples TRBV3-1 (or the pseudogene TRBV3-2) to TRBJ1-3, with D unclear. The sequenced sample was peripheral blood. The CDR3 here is CASTQSPGSGNTIYF. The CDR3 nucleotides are TGTGCCAGCACCCAAAGCCCGGGATCTGGAAACACCATATATTTT.